These 15 T cell receptor beta chains share one sample of origin, sequenced in a study of T cells in Graves' hyperthyroidism and ophthalmopathy. Authors of the study amplified TCR beta CDR3 regions from RNA transcripts. The HTBI primer set was used in a first-round RT-PCR of the TCR CDR3. TCRdb re-called the multiplex PCR reads with MiXCR, one entry per CDR3 protein. Among roughly 100,000 distinct CDR3 sequences listed, around 40% were seen once. Sequencing input: peripheral blood or thyroid tissue (not recorded which). These receptors were collected from a woman in her thirties with Graves' hyperthyroidism.

The chain combines TRBV2 with TRBJ2-7; TRBD2 might be the D (6 bases). The CDR3 runs to 13 residues. Trimming took 11 bases from V and 1 from J, leaving 15 bases between them. The germline V gene encodes CDR1 SNHLY and CDR2 FYNNEI. The CDR3 loop reads CAQRAGWSYEQYF. The CDR3 DNA sequence: TGTGCCCAGAGAGCGGGCTGGTCCTACGAGCAGTACTTC.

The J gene is TRBJ2-2, the V gene TRBV12-3 or TRBV12-4; D call uncertain. Between the trimmed V and J ends, which lost 2 bases and 7 bases, there was a span of 8 bases. This CDR3 has 13 residues. The CDR3 here is CASSLMPGGELFF. The CDR3 DNA is TGTGCCAGCAGTTTAATGCCAGGCGGGGAGCTGTTTTTT.

The rearrangement uses TRBV7-3 and TRBJ1-1; possibly TRBD1 for D (6 bases). Germline V CDR1 and CDR2: SGHTA, FQGTGA. The CDR3 length is 14 residues. This CDR3 reads CARPPTGRNTEAFF. CDR3 coding DNA: TGTGCTAGACCCCCGACAGGACGGAACACTGAAGCTTTCTTT.

This clonotype turned up a few times. The V gene is TRBV15, the J gene TRBJ2-7, with TRBD1 matching over 10 bases. Germline CDR1 reads LNHNV; CDR2 reads YYDKDF (reference sequence). The CDR3 length is 16 residues. The trim removed 8 bases at V and 1 base at J, leaving 11 bases unmatched. The CDR3 nucleotides read TGTGCCACCGCCGTTGGGACAGGGGCTAGGTCCTACGAGCAGTACTTC. Protein: CATAVGTGARSYEQYF.

This clonotype occurred many times. This chain joins TRBV7-4 and TRBJ1-4, with 7 bases identical to TRBD1. Germline trimming cut 1 base from V and 3 bases from J; bases unmatched to any gene: 11. This CDR3 region has 18 residues. Germline-derived CDR1 and CDR2 are SGHVT and SQSDAQ. CDR3 bases: TGTGCCAGCAGCTTAGGACAGGGAATAGTTGGAGCTAATGAAAAACTGTTTTTT. Protein product: CASSLGQGIVGANEKLFF.

The chain carries TRBV10-3 and TRBJ1-6; possible D gene TRBD1, 5 bases. The CDR3 loop spans 13 amino acids. Trimming removed 3 bases at V and 10 bases at J, with 10 bases between. Germline CDR1 is ENHRY and CDR2 is SYGVKD. The CDR3 nucleotides are TGTGCCATCAGTGACGGGGCCTTGTCACCCCTCCACTTT. This gives the protein CAISDGALSPLHF.

Remarks on this clonotype: The junction shows a germline mismatch at one end, possibly a read error. The rearrangement joins TRBV7-7 to TRBJ2-5; 11 positions match TRBD2. The germline V gene has CDR1 SSHAT and CDR2 FNYEAQ (reference sequence). CDR3 length: 17 residues. CDR3 coding DNA: TGTGCTAGCAGCTTTTCTGCACTAGCGGGAGAGCTGGAGACCCAGTACTTC. Encoded protein: CASSFSALAGELETQYF.

The sample holds a few counts of this clonotype. The genes are TRBV12-3 or TRBV12-4 and TRBJ1-1; 9 bases line up with TRBD1. CDR3 length: 15 residues. J was trimmed by 2 bases and V by 6 bases; bases with no gene match: 7. The CDR3 here is CASRMPGQGNTEAFF. CDR3 coding DNA: TGTGCCAGCAGGATGCCGGGACAGGGAAACACTGAAGCTTTCTTT.

To note about this clonotype: Without the conserved terminal phenylalanine or tryptophan, this CDR3 likely stems from a read error. It is unclear where the CDR3 begins or ends on the DNA, so no DNA is shown, and the CDR3 is as TCRdb lists it. The J gene is TRBJ1-1, the V gene TRBV12-3 or TRBV12-4; the table's D call of TRBD1 was not tested on the DNA. The CDR3 spans 10 amino acids, including both terminal residues. The CDR3 protein is CASSLYVPFL.

This clonotype was seen a few times. The CDR3 sequence: CASRPDRGPLWETQYF. CDR3 nucleotides: TGTGCCAGCAGACCTGACAGGGGTCCTTTGTGGGAGACCCAGTACTTC. J is TRBJ2-5 and V is TRBV28; 8 nucleotides line up with TRBD1. CDR1 is MDHEN, CDR2 SYDVKM, per germline. Unmatched junction bases numbered 14, after V lost 6 bases and J lost 5 bases. The CDR3 is made up of 16 amino acids.

At least ten counts were recorded for this clonotype. This CDR3 reads CASSPLQGAGIGYTF. The CDR3 DNA sequence: TGTGCCAGCAGCCCCTTACAGGGGGCAGGTATCGGCTACACCTTC. The chain carries TRBV7-9 and TRBJ1-2, with 9 bases fitting TRBD1. Germline assignment: CDR1 SEHNR and CDR2 FQNEAQ (reference sequence). The CDR3 has 15 amino acids. Trimming took 5 bases from V and 8 from J; bases not matched to a gene: 12.

This clonotype came up many times. The chain is built from TRBV28 and TRBJ1-1; D gene ambiguous. Trimming cost V 7 bases and J 2 bases, with 5 bases left between them. The germline CDR1 and CDR2 sequences are MDHEN and SYDVKM. The CDR3 has 11 residues. This CDR3 reads CASISNTEAFF. The CDR3 DNA is TGTGCCAGCATAAGTAACACTGAAGCTTTCTTT.

In regard to this clonotype: The junction and the germline gene differ at one end; a read error may be behind it. This sequence joins TRBV5-1 and TRBJ1-5; D is unresolved. The CDR3 is 13 amino acids. The germline V gene encodes CDR1 SGHRS and CDR2 YFSETQ. CDR3: CASNLTGDHPQHF. The CDR3 DNA follows: TGCGCCAGCAACTTGACCGGGGATCATCCCCAGCATTTT.

The chain combines TRBV7-9 with TRBJ1-4; D may be TRBD1 (5 bases). V was pared by 4 bases and J by 7 bases, with 13 bases between. CDR1 is SEHNR, CDR2 FQNEAQ, per germline (reference sequence). This CDR3 has 14 residues. CDR3 bases: TGTGCCAGCAGCTCGAACGGACACCTTGAAAAACTGTTTTTT. This translates into CASSSNGHLEKLFF.

In this sample, this clonotype turned up many times. The chain links TRBV5-1 to TRBJ1-2; TRBD1 matches 8 bases. The CDR3 consists of 14 residues. In germline, CDR1 is SGHRS, CDR2 YFSETQ. The junction had 7 bases not matched to a gene; V was cut back by 4 bases and J by 5 bases. DNA for the CDR3: TGCGCCAGCAGCCCACAGGGGGAGCTTTATGGCTACACCTTC. Its protein product is CASSPQGELYGYTF.